What follows are 27 T cell receptor beta chains derived from one specimen sequenced in a study of T cell changes during pregnancy in multiple sclerosis. Clones were read by immunoSEQ multiplex PCR, and TCRdb kept only the in-frame ones, dropping some. The data show fewer than 40,000 clones, just over 90% seen once. The source material was CD8+ T cells from peripheral blood mononuclear cells, sampled before pregnancy. These receptors originate from a female donor with multiple sclerosis, enrolled in a pregnancy study.

This clone was seen only once. The rearrangement joins TRBV4-3 to TRBJ1-5; the match to TRBD1 covers 8 bases. The germline CDR1 and CDR2 sequences are LGHNA and YSLEER. V lost 0 bases to trimming and J lost 6 bases; unmatched junction nucleotides: 7. The CDR3 has 16 residues. As DNA, the CDR3 is TGCGCCAGCAGCCAAGATTGGGCAGGGGGCGTTCAGCCCCAGCATTTT. It yields the protein CASSQDWAGGVQPQHF.

The gene calls are TRBV20-1 and TRBJ2-7; possible D gene TRBD2, 5 bases. Germline CDR1 reads DFQATT; CDR2 reads SNEGSKA (reference sequence). V lost 6 bases and J lost 4, with 10 bases in between. The CDR3 is 11 residues long. The CDR3 region has the DNA TGCAGTGCGCCACTAGGATACGAGCAGTACTTC. This codes for CSAPLGYEQYF.

The chain carries TRBV19 and TRBJ1-1; TRBD1 matches 8 bases. V lost 5 bases to trimming and J lost 7 bases; unmatched junction nucleotides: 6. Germline V CDR1 and CDR2: LNHDA, SQIVND (reference sequence). This CDR3 spans 13 amino acids. CDR3 region: CASSSRDRNEAFF. CDR3 DNA: TGTGCCAGTAGTTCCCGGGACAGGAATGAAGCTTTCTTT.

The chain links TRBV4-3 to TRBJ2-3; TRBD2 aligns across 9 bases. V shed 0 bases and J 4 bases; nucleotides not matched to a gene: 5. CDR1 and CDR2 from the germline V gene are LGHNA and YSLEER. CDR3 length equals 16 residues. The chain's CDR3 is CASSQDTGTSPDTQYF. The CDR3 coding sequence is TGCGCCAGCAGCCAAGATACAGGGACTAGCCCAGATACGCAGTATTTT.

By share, this clone ranks as medium-sized. This specimen includes other DNA sequences encoding the same CDR3. CDR3 DNA: TGTGCCAGCAGGGAAGGGAGCTCCTACAATGAGCAGTTCTTC. Protein sequence: CASREGSSYNEQFF. This sequence joins TRBV27 and TRBJ2-1, with D possibly TRBD2 on 5 matching bases. Looked up from germline, CDR1 is MNHEY and CDR2 is SMNVEV (reference sequence). There are 14 residues in the CDR3. V dropped 6 bases and J dropped 0 bases, with 9 bases sitting between them.

The gene calls are TRBV7-9 and TRBJ2-2, with no clear D. Trimming took 2 bases from V and 3 from J, leaving 7 bases between them. CDR1 and CDR2 from the germline V gene are SEHNR and FQNEAQ (reference sequence). The CDR3 extends over 14 amino acids. For the CDR3, the DNA is TGTGCCAGCAGCTTATCGTTTCACACCGGGGAGCTGTTTTTT. Translating gives CASSLSFHTGELFF.

The V call is TRBV1, the J call TRBJ2-7; no check of the table's D call, TRBD1, against the DNA was made. TRBV1 is recorded as a pseudogene. The CDR3 contains 15 residues. This chain's CDR3 is CTSSRRGQGAHEQYF. In nucleotides, the CDR3 is TGCACCAGCAGCCGTAGGGGACAGGGCGCCCACGAGCAGTACTTC.

J is TRBJ1-2 and V is TRBV7-8; D perhaps matches TRBD1 (5 bases). V gave up 5 bases and J gave up 5 bases, with 15 bases separating them. From germline, CDR1 is SGHVS and CDR2 FQNEAQ. The CDR3 runs 14 residues. CDR3 in DNA: TGTGCCAGCAGCCCGGGACTGTCTTCGTATGGCTACACCTTC. Its protein product is CASSPGLSSYGYTF.

J is TRBJ2-1 and V is TRBV27, with TRBD1 identical over 9 bases. The V gene's germline CDR1 is MNHEY and CDR2 SMNVEV (reference sequence). The CDR3 runs to 15 residues. V lost 6 bases, J lost 4 bases, and 7 bases stayed unmatched. The chain's CDR3 is CASREGQGFYNEQFF. Written as DNA, the CDR3 is TGTGCCAGCAGGGAGGGACAGGGATTTTACAATGAGCAGTTCTTC.

The chain uses TRBV6-1 and TRBJ1-4, with 7 positions matching TRBD1. Trimming at V came to 1 base and at J to 7 bases, leaving 6 bases not matched to a gene. The CDR3 is 15 amino acids. Germline loops: CDR1 MNHNS, CDR2 SASEGT. For the CDR3, the DNA is TGTGCCAGCAGTGAAGGGAGGGGGCGAAGTGAAAAACTGTTTTTT. Amino acid sequence: CASSEGRGRSEKLFF.

The gene calls are TRBV4-3 and TRBJ2-1, with 8 positions matching TRBD2. The junction had 5 bases not matched to a gene; V was cut back by 3 bases and J by 4 bases. The CDR3 totals 15 residues. CDR1 LGHNA and CDR2 YSLEER come from the germline V gene. Here the CDR3 DNA reads TGCGCCAGCAGCCATACGAGCGGGGGATACAATGAGCAGTTCTTC. Amino acids: CASSHTSGGYNEQFF.

This chain connects TRBV4-2 to TRBJ2-1, with 10 bases aligning to TRBD2. Looked up from germline, CDR1 is LGHNA and CDR2 is YNFKEQ. After removal of 7 bases from V and 5 bases from J, the junction contained 20 bases not matched to a gene. The CDR3 totals 19 residues. CDR3 sequence (DNA): TGTGCCAGCACCCTAGGGTGGTTGCGGGAGCGGGGGGGGGACAATGAGCAGTTCTTC. It translates to CASTLGWLRERGGDNEQFF.

This clone came up once. The gene calls are TRBV29-1 and TRBJ2-1; 9 bases match TRBD1. Trimming at V came to 0 bases and at J to 7 bases, leaving 7 bases not matched to a gene. In germline, CDR1 is SQVTM, CDR2 ANQGSEA. The CDR3 is 15 residues long. Here the CDR3 reads CSVEDRDRELNEQFF. CDR3 sequence (DNA): TGCAGCGTTGAAGACCGGGACAGGGAATTGAATGAGCAGTTCTTC.

The rearrangement joins TRBV7-9 to TRBJ2-7; 8 nucleotides agree with TRBD2. The germline V gene has CDR1 SEHNR and CDR2 FQNEAQ (reference sequence). The CDR3 loop spans 15 amino acids. The junction had 5 bases not matched to a gene; V was cut back by 4 bases and J by 0 bases. CDR3 nucleotides: TGTGCCAGCAGCTCAACTAGCGGTACCTCCTACGAGCAGTACTTC. It specifies CASSSTSGTSYEQYF.

The rearrangement links TRBV6-1 to TRBJ1-6; the match to TRBD1 covers 8 bases. V lost 2 bases, J lost 7 bases, and 7 bases stayed unmatched. The CDR3 length is 16 residues. Germline V gene sequence: CDR1 MNHNS, CDR2 SASEGT. The CDR3 nucleotides are TGTGCCAGCAGTGAAAGGGGGTGGGACAGGAATTCACCCCTCCACTTT. This translates into CASSERGWDRNSPLHF.

This chain links TRBV13 with TRBJ2-3, with TRBD2 matching 7 bases. Germline V gene sequence: CDR1 PRHDT, CDR2 FYEKMQ (reference sequence). The CDR3 covers 17 residues. V lost 3 bases, J lost 0 bases, and 9 bases stayed unmatched. Here the CDR3 reads CASSFTLAEPSTDTQYF. The CDR3 DNA reads TGTGCCAGCAGCTTCACTCTAGCGGAGCCCAGCACAGATACGCAGTATTTT.

The gene calls are TRBV14 and TRBJ2-7, with 10 bases that match TRBD2. There are 16 residues in the CDR3. Germline assignment: CDR1 SGHDN and CDR2 FVKESK. V was clipped by 4 bases and J by 0 bases; unmatched bases: 6. CDR3 in DNA: TGTGCCAGCAGCCCCGATAGCGGGGGGTCCTCCTACGAGCAGTACTTC. It codes for CASSPDSGGSSYEQYF.

The rearrangement links TRBV13 to TRBJ2-3; 9 bases fit TRBD1. The V gene end was trimmed by 5 bases and the J gene end by 0 bases; junction bases not matched to a gene: 3. The CDR3 contains 15 residues. Germline CDR1 and CDR2: PRHDT and FYEKMQ (reference sequence). CDR3 amino acids: CASSGGTGSTDTQYF. In DNA, the CDR3 is TGTGCCAGCAGCGGGGGGACAGGGAGCACAGATACGCAGTATTTT.

The chain couples TRBV11-2 to TRBJ1-2; D perhaps matches TRBD1 (6 bases). The germline V and J ends were trimmed by 0 bases and 4 bases, with 9 bases remaining between them. Germline V gene data show CDR1 as SGHAT and CDR2 as FQNNGV. This CDR3 comprises 14 residues. DNA of the CDR3: TGTGCCAGCAGCTTAGAGGGGGCGGGCTATGGCTACACCTTC. It yields the protein CASSLEGAGYGYTF.

This clone was seen a single time. The genes are TRBV27 and TRBJ2-1, with D hard to call. V lost 0 bases and J 0 bases, leaving 9 bases between the germline ends. The CDR3 has 16 amino acids. Germline lookup yields CDR1 MNHEY and CDR2 SMNVEV (reference sequence). CDR3 in amino acids: CASSLSAASSYNEQFF. Written as DNA, the CDR3 is TGTGCCAGCAGTTTATCGGCCGCTAGCTCCTACAATGAGCAGTTCTTC.

The chain uses TRBV27 and TRBJ2-3, with D perhaps TRBD2 (5 bases). Germline V lookup: CDR1 MNHEY, CDR2 SMNVEV (reference sequence). The V end was cut by 4 bases, the J end by 2 bases, with 10 bases between. The CDR3 consists of 14 residues. The CDR3 sequence: CASSYGVNTDTQYF. In DNA form, the CDR3 reads TGTGCCAGCAGTTACGGGGTCAACACAGATACGCAGTATTTT.

The chain links TRBV6-6 to TRBJ1-5; D is ambiguous. Trimming cost V 3 bases and J 1 base, with 10 bases left between them. Germline CDR1 and CDR2: MNHNY and SVGAGI (reference sequence). The CDR3 spans 15 residues. Here the CDR3 reads CASSYGEGSNQPQHF. The CDR3 DNA sequence: TGTGCCAGCAGTTATGGGGAGGGCAGCAATCAGCCCCAGCATTTT.

This chain joins TRBV7-9 and TRBJ2-3, with TRBD2 matching over 12 bases. V shed 5 bases and J 4 bases; nucleotides not matched to a gene: 4. The CDR3 runs 15 residues. Germline assignment: CDR1 SEHNR and CDR2 FQNEAQ (reference sequence). CDR3 bases: TGTGCCAGCAGCGCTAGCGGGAGGGCCCCAGATACGCAGTATTTT. Encoded protein: CASSASGRAPDTQYF.

This chain connects TRBV13 to TRBJ1-4; tentative D call: TRBD1 (6 bases). The V end was cut by 5 bases, the J end by 6 bases, with 10 bases between. CDR1 and CDR2 from the germline V gene are PRHDT and FYEKMQ (reference sequence). There are 13 residues in the CDR3. The CDR3 DNA is TGTGCCAGCAGCCCCGCAGGGGATGAAAAACTGTTTTTT. Translation: CASSPAGDEKLFF.

The chain carries TRBV27 and TRBJ1-6; tentatively, D is TRBD1 (6 bases). The CDR3 extends over 15 amino acids. The germline V gene encodes CDR1 MNHEY and CDR2 SMNVEV (reference sequence). V dropped 3 bases and J dropped 7 bases, with 13 bases sitting between them. The CDR3 loop is CASSFGRGANSPLHF. CDR3 DNA: TGTGCCAGCAGTTTCGGGAGGGGGGCGAATTCACCCCTCCACTTT.

The rearrangement joins TRBV4-1 to TRBJ1-1, with a tentative D call TRBD1 (5 bases). The CDR3 length is 15 residues. Germline CDR1 is MGHRA and CDR2 is YSYEKL. Trimming removed 4 bases at V and 6 bases at J, with 18 bases between. This CDR3 reads CASSRDGSEISEAFF. CDR3 DNA sequence: TGCGCCAGCAGCCGGGACGGGAGCGAAATTTCTGAAGCTTTCTTT.

The J gene is TRBJ1-2, the V gene TRBV7-6; D not certain. The CDR3 spans 14 residues. CDR1 and CDR2 from the germline V gene are SGHVS and FNYEAQ. With 4 bases removed from V and 10 bases from J, the gap between germline ends came to 19 bases. CDR3 bases: TGTGCCAGCAGCTCAGAGGTTGGGTCTCTTGCCTACACCTTC. Translated: CASSSEVGSLAYTF.